This T cell receptor (beta chain) emerged from a study of T cells after yellow fever vaccination (dated by TCRdb to about 2019). Turning to the overall study: Libraries from fractions with low cell numbers were prepared with the SMART-Seq v4 Ultra Low Input RNA kit. Bulk TCR alpha and beta repertoires were sequenced longitudinally to track T-cell clones before and after primary and booster YFV17D yellow fever vaccination. Two healthy male donors made up the cohort, one aged 18 to 30 years and the other aged 30 to 40 years. Blood samples were taken at several timepoints before and after primary and secondary immunization, and bulk PBMC replicates and cell subsets were isolated.

Summary of the overall study and its limitations: A small fraction of clonotypes showed up in both the CD4 and CD8 compartments, probably as a result of convergent recombination. Computational filtering was needed because FACS-sorted repertoires could contain abundant contaminating clonotypes from the bulk population. After the booster, most of the clones that had expanded following primary vaccination were detected again (almost 98% of CD4 and around 88% of CD8), which suggests that memory was broadly maintained. Compared with the primary T-cell response, the secondary T-cell response was faster but weaker, reaching its peak on day 5 rather than on day 15. The study included only a couple of donors, which limits how far the findings can be generalized.

TCR cDNA was synthesized by 5'RACE template switching, which introduced a universal primer site and unique molecular identifiers. Priming of cDNA synthesis was performed from both the TCR alpha and TCR beta constant segments. Two PCR steps were used to amplify libraries, with sample barcodes and sequencing adapters being added in the second step. Libraries were sequenced on Illumina HiSeq 2500 (2x100 bp) or NovaSeq (2x150 bp). In the source study's methods: Demultiplexing of reads and collapsing into UMI consensus sequences were performed with MIGEC, and V(D)J alignment was carried out with MiXCR. Vaccine-responding clonotypes were defined with edgeR using replicate PBMC samples, requiring FDR below 0.01 and a log2 fold change above 5 up to day 15. Each bulk clonotype was labeled CD4 or CD8 based on which sequenced repertoire, CD4 or CD8, contained the clonotype at higher abundance. The public reads were quality trimmed at Q25 with fastp and then assembled into clones with MiXCR by TCRdb, keeping productive beta chains. Rows are combined by CDR3 protein, so each entry shows the most common genes and DNA. The V and J calls and clone size are TCRdb's, not the authors'. This sample is represented by about 160,000 distinct CDR3 sequences; 6% to 7.5% of them were singletons. The biggest ten clones account for about 2.5% of the sample.

This clonotype was recorded at least ten times. The specificity of this receptor is unknown. No base quality values were provided; no much bigger clone lies one nucleotide off. The treatment or condition label here, explained by the study, means: live attenuated yellow fever vaccine strain. A standard Ficoll-Paque protocol was used to isolate PBMCs from peripheral blood. Dynabeads CD4 and CD8 positive selection kits were used to isolate the CD4 and CD8 T-cell fractions. RNA was extracted with TriZol from bulk PBMCs, CD4 and CD8 fractions, and dextramer-positive and dextramer-negative fractions. The CDR3 runs 17 amino acids, cysteine and phenylalanine included. The kept DNA is CDR3 alone, 51 bases in frame from the first base. V and J lose 4 bases and 5 bases, and a span of 21 bases separates them. CDR1 and CDR2, per the germline V gene, are LGHNA and YNFKEQ.

The source material was CD4+ T cells sorted from PBMCs, sampled 5 to 6 days after the first yellow fever vaccination. The chain links TRBV4-2 with TRBJ2-1, and the D gene may be TRBD2, 7 bases matching. The TCR originated in a man aged 18 to 29 who received the YFV17D yellow fever vaccine. The CDR3 amino acid sequence is: CASSPGRMGGADNEQFF. The nucleotide sequence is given as TGTGCCAGCAGCCCAGGCAGGATGGGGGGGGCCGACAATGAGCAGTTCTTC.